The 6 T cell receptor beta chains given below trace back to one sample, sequenced in a study of blood T cell repertoires in COVID-19. Profiling relied on immunoSEQ multiplex PCR, and the TCRdb table lists in-frame clones only, not all of them. This sample carries around 320,000 clones, approximately 86% of them seen once, and the ten largest clones take about 2.3%. Material for sequencing was peripheral blood. The receptor source for this set is a young man with active or convalescent COVID-19.

This clone appeared once. This chain links TRBV6-2 or TRBV6-3 with TRBJ2-7; D is perhaps TRBD2 (6 bases). CDR1 is MNHEY and CDR2 is SVGEGT in the germline V gene. This CDR3 has 17 residues. Trimming stripped 3 bases from V and 0 bases from J, with 18 bases between. The CDR3 DNA sequence: TGTGCCAGCAGTTATTCGGTGGGGGGACTTCCCTCCTACGAGCAGTACTTC. Amino acid sequence: CASSYSVGGLPSYEQYF.

V gene TRBV7-2 combines with J gene TRBJ1-1; no clear D gene. This CDR3 spans 13 amino acids. The germline V gene encodes CDR1 SGHTA and CDR2 FQGNSA. Deletions cut 4 bases from V and 1 base from J, with 7 bases between. The CDR3 DNA reads TGTGCCAGCAGCTCCCAATGGAACACTGAAGCTTTCTTT. Translating gives CASSSQWNTEAFF.

The rearrangement links TRBV7-2 to TRBJ2-4; tentative D call: TRBD1 (5 bases). V was trimmed by 1 base and J by 13 bases, leaving 8 bases between them. The CDR3 is 11 amino acids. Germline-derived CDR1 and CDR2 are SGHTA and FQGNSA. DNA of the CDR3: TGTGCCAGCAGCTTAGGGGGCTCGCAGTACTTC. Its translation: CASSLGGSQYF. The full variable domain, completed using reference TRBV7-2 and TRBJ2-4, is GAGVSQSPSNKVTEKGKDVELRCDPISGHTALYWYRQSLGQGLEFLIYFQGNSAPDKSGLPSDRFSAERTGGSVSTLTIQRTQQEDSAVYLCASSLGGSQYFGAGTRLSVL.

The chain employs TRBV6-5 and TRBJ2-7, with no clear D. Per germline, CDR1 MNHEY and CDR2 SVGAGI. Trimming took 0 bases from V and 3 from J, leaving 12 bases between them. This CDR3 has 15 amino acids. The CDR3 spells CASSYSGRVNYEQYF. CDR3 DNA sequence: TGTGCCAGCAGTTACTCCGGTCGTGTCAACTACGAGCAGTACTTC.

The V call is TRBV11-2, the J call TRBJ1-1; weak D call: TRBD1 (6 bases). This CDR3 is built from 14 residues. V lost 3 bases, J lost 4 bases, and 12 bases lay in between. Germline assignment: CDR1 SGHAT and CDR2 FQNNGV. CDR3 sequence: CASSFNRVSTEAFF. The CDR3 nucleotides read TGTGCCAGCAGCTTCAACAGGGTGTCCACTGAAGCTTTCTTT.

This rearrangement joins TRBV6-5 to TRBJ2-5, with 12 bases lining up with TRBD2. The trim removed 5 bases at V and 9 bases at J, leaving 7 bases unmatched. This CDR3 has 14 residues. The germline CDR1 and CDR2 sequences are MNHEY and SVGAGI. CDR3 nucleotide sequence: TGTGCCAGCAGTAGTCTAGCGGGGGGGCCGGCCCAGTACTTC. Its translation is CASSSLAGGPAQYF.